One sample yielded the 25 T cell receptor beta chains listed below, sequenced in a study of shared clonotypes between healthy human individuals. Assay: immunoSEQ multiplex PCR; the TCRdb copy retains only in-frame clones and omits some. The sample carries over 850,000 clones, approximately 80% recorded once. The sequenced sample consisted of memory CD4+ T cells from PBMCs. The subset here: CD45RA-negative fraction. Receptor source: a young man in good health. Some clones in this sample may be carry-over from other donors' samples.

The chain combines TRBV4-2 with TRBJ2-1; D remains ambiguous. CDR1 and CDR2 from the germline V gene are LGHNA and YNFKEQ. The CDR3 runs 16 residues. Between the trimmed V and J ends, which lost 2 bases and 8 bases, there was a span of 19 bases. The CDR3 reads CASSQPTDPWSDEQFF. Here the CDR3 DNA reads TGTGCCAGCAGCCAACCGACCGACCCGTGGAGCGATGAGCAGTTCTTC.

This chain uses TRBV5-8 with TRBJ1-2, with D hard to call. Germline V lookup: CDR1 SGHTS, CDR2 YDEGEE. V shed 3 bases and J shed 7 bases, with 22 bases lying between them. The CDR3 runs to 16 residues. The CDR3, as DNA: TGTGCCAGCAGCTGGACGGATTTAATCCCCGAGGGTGGCTACACCTTC. Translating it yields CASSWTDLIPEGGYTF.

This chain links TRBV18 with TRBJ1-1; 7 bases are a match to TRBD1. The CDR3 loop spans 13 amino acids. The V gene end was trimmed by 6 bases and the J gene end by 4 bases; junction bases not matched to a gene: 5. Germline assignment: CDR1 KGHSH and CDR2 LQKENI. CDR3 DNA: TGTGCCAGCTCCCTCGGACAGGCCACTGAAGCTTTCTTT. Translation gives CASSLGQATEAFF.

The chain combines TRBV11-2 with TRBJ2-7; D gene uncertain. Germline CDR1 reads SGHAT; CDR2 reads FQNNGV. CDR3 length equals 14 residues. The V end lost 1 base, the J end lost 5 bases, and 12 bases lay between the germline ends. CDR3 sequence: CASSLVGSVNEQYF. CDR3 sequence (DNA): TGTGCCAGCAGCTTAGTTGGCAGCGTCAACGAGCAGTACTTC.

This clone was observed once. Possible read error: a much larger clone is one base away. The rearrangement links TRBV7-2 to TRBJ2-7; D gene unclear. Trimming stripped 5 bases from V and 5 bases from J, with 7 bases between. Germline CDR1 reads SGHTA; CDR2 reads FQGNSA. This CDR3 is 11 amino acids long. The CDR3 here is CASSQLNEQYF. The CDR3 DNA is TGTGCCAGCAGCCAATTAAACGAGCAGTACTTC. Full variable domain (remainder filled in from reference TRBV7-2 and TRBJ2-7): GAGVSQSPSNKVTEKGKDVELRCDPISGHTALYWYRQSLGQGLEFLIYFQGNSAPDKSGLPSDRFSAERTGGSVSTLTIQRTQQEDSAVYLCASSQLNEQYFGPGTRLTVT.

This clone came up a few times. The chain combines TRBV5-4 with TRBJ2-5, with 7 bases aligning to TRBD2. V lost 3 bases and J lost 0; bases outside the gene matches: 5. CDR1 and CDR2 from the germline V gene are SGHNT and YYREEE (reference sequence). CDR3 length: 15 residues. Here the CDR3 reads CASSSGGSNQETQYF. The CDR3 region has the DNA TGTGCCAGCAGCTCGGGGGGTTCAAACCAAGAGACCCAGTACTTC.

The chain employs TRBV28 and TRBJ2-7; 7 nucleotides line up with TRBD1. CDR1 is MDHEN, CDR2 SYDVKM, per germline. The trim removed 2 bases at V and 3 bases at J, leaving 7 bases unmatched. This CDR3 is built from 15 residues. CDR3 loop: CASSLPTGNIYEQYF. Written as DNA, the CDR3 is TGTGCCAGCAGTTTACCGACAGGGAATATCTACGAGCAGTACTTC.

This clone was detected only a few times. The V and J genes are TRBV2 and TRBJ1-1; TRBD1 agrees at 7 bases. J was trimmed by 1 base and V by 6 bases; bases with no gene match: 5. Germline V gives CDR1 SNHLY, CDR2 FYNNEI. CDR3 length equals 14 residues. The CDR3 protein is CASSRGQKNTEAFF. In DNA form, the CDR3 reads TGTGCCAGCAGCCGGGGACAGAAGAACACTGAAGCTTTCTTT.

The gene calls are TRBV6-5 and TRBJ2-5, with 10 bases aligning to TRBD2. Germline V gene data show CDR1 as MNHEY and CDR2 as SVGAGI. The CDR3 has 15 amino acids. V was pared by 7 bases and J by 3 bases, with 8 bases of the junction left unmatched. The CDR3 reads CASKPGLASEETQYF. CDR3 in DNA: TGTGCCAGCAAACCGGGACTAGCGTCTGAAGAGACCCAGTACTTC.

As concerns this clone: In the same sample, other DNA sequences code for this CDR3. V usage is TRBV6-6 and J usage is TRBJ2-1, with 7 bases aligning to TRBD2. Losses at the gene ends were 6 bases for V and 7 bases for J; bases not matched to a gene: 3. The CDR3 has 12 amino acids. CDR1 and CDR2 from the germline V gene are MNHNY and SVGAGI (reference sequence). Written as DNA, the CDR3 is TGTGCCAGCAGCCCAGCGGGGAATGAGCAGTTCTTC. Residues: CASSPAGNEQFF.

The gene calls are TRBV30 and TRBJ1-6, with D possibly TRBD1 on 5 matching bases. The germline V gene has CDR1 GTSNPN and CDR2 SVGIG (reference sequence). The length of the CDR3 is 16 residues. V was pared by 0 bases and J by 6 bases, with 15 bases between. CDR3 in amino acids: CAWSVQGARANSPLHF. Here the CDR3 DNA reads TGTGCCTGGAGTGTACAAGGGGCGCGGGCTAATTCACCCCTCCACTTT.

The chain combines TRBV11-1 with TRBJ1-2, with D maybe TRBD1 (6 bases). This CDR3 has 14 residues. With 4 bases removed from V and 3 bases from J, the gap between germline ends came to 12 bases. CDR1 is SGHAT, CDR2 FQDESV, per germline (reference sequence). CDR3 DNA: TGTGCCAGCAGCTCGCGGACAGCTCACTATGGCTACACCTTC. It specifies CASSSRTAHYGYTF.

The rearrangement uses TRBV7-2 and TRBJ1-1; 9 nucleotides align to TRBD1. Trimming removed 3 bases from V and 1 base from J; junction bases left unmatched: 12. CDR1 is SGHTA, CDR2 FQGNSA, per germline. This CDR3 comprises 18 residues. CDR3 DNA sequence: TGTGCCAGCAGCTTGGGACGTGGGACAGGGATTGGGAACACTGAAGCTTTCTTT. Residues: CASSLGRGTGIGNTEAFF.

V and J are TRBV11-2 and TRBJ2-7; D remains unclear. V shed 3 bases and J shed 2 bases, with 8 bases lying between them. The CDR3 is made up of 13 amino acids. Germline V gene data show CDR1 as SGHAT and CDR2 as FQNNGV. Written as DNA, the CDR3 is TGTGCCAGCAGCTTGCAGAATCCCTACGAGCAGTACTTC. Translated, it gives CASSLQNPYEQYF.

This clone was detected only once. Other DNA sequences in the sample encode the same CDR3. The chain combines TRBV28 with TRBJ2-5; 11 nucleotides match TRBD2. The CDR3 extends over 14 amino acids. In germline, CDR1 is MDHEN, CDR2 SYDVKM. V was clipped by 2 bases and J by 4 bases; unmatched bases: 0. The CDR3 spells CASSLGLAGETQYF. CDR3 DNA: TGTGCCAGCAGTTTAGGACTAGCGGGAGAGACCCAGTACTTC.

The V and J genes are TRBV11-3 and TRBJ2-3; no definite D call. The germline gives CDR1 SGHNT, CDR2 YENEEA. The length of the CDR3 is 15 residues. Trimming cost V 3 bases and J 2 bases, with 12 bases left between them. The CDR3 DNA is TGTGCCAGCAGCTTGATGGGTCATCACACAGATACGCAGTATTTT. It encodes CASSLMGHHTDTQYF.

The J gene is TRBJ2-7, the V gene TRBV6-1; D remains ambiguous. The CDR3 has 14 residues. V lost 1 base to trimming and J lost 2 bases, with 9 bases between them. The germline V gene encodes CDR1 MNHNS and CDR2 SASEGT. The DNA of the CDR3 is TGTGCCAGCAGTGAAGTGGCCATCACCTACGAGCAGTACTTC. Its protein product is CASSEVAITYEQYF.

Only a few counts were recorded for this clone. The chain recombines TRBV21-1 with TRBJ1-3. TRBV21-1 is designated a pseudogene. The CDR3 totals 14 residues. The chain's CDR3 is CASERLLSGNTIYF. The CDR3 DNA follows: TGTGCCAGCGAGCGGCTGCTCTCTGGAAACACCATATATTTT.

The gene calls are TRBV27 and TRBJ2-2; 10 bases agree with TRBD2. Germline-derived CDR1 and CDR2 are MNHEY and SMNVEV (reference sequence). The CDR3 covers 17 residues. V shed 4 bases and J 9 bases; nucleotides not matched to a gene: 14. Here the CDR3 reads CASSSHTSGTGQRELFF. Written as DNA, the CDR3 is TGTGCCAGCAGTTCACATACTAGCGGGACGGGGCAGCGGGAGCTGTTTTTT.

This chain links TRBV7-2 with TRBJ1-2; D is unclear. Germline values: CDR1 SGHTA, CDR2 FQGNSA. V was cut by 2 bases and J by 8 bases, with 18 bases left in between. CDR3 size: 15 residues. CDR3 in amino acids: CASSLYYRDSRGYTF. In DNA form, the CDR3 reads TGTGCCAGCAGCTTATACTATAGGGATAGTAGGGGCTACACCTTC.

This clone was seen a handful of times. The chain has TRBV5-1 and TRBJ2-4; a possible D gene is TRBD2 (5 bases). V lost 0 bases, J lost 0 bases, and 19 bases lay in between. Germline V lookup: CDR1 SGHRS, CDR2 YFSETQ. CDR3 length: 19 residues. The CDR3 DNA sequence: TGCGCCAGCAGCTTGGCCCCGGGGATCGTAAAGCCAGCCAAAAACATTCAGTACTTC. It translates to CASSLAPGIVKPAKNIQYF.

This clone was seen once. The chain carries TRBV6-5 and TRBJ2-4; 10 bases agree with TRBD1. This CDR3 is built from 16 residues. Germline CDR1 MNHEY, CDR2 SVGAGI. The V and J ends lost 2 bases and 4 bases, in that order; junction bases with no gene match: 5. CDR3: CASSYRGQGEKNIQYF. The CDR3, as DNA: TGTGCCAGCAGTTACCGTGGACAGGGGGAGAAAAACATTCAGTACTTC.

This clone appeared a few times. This chain uses TRBV5-1 with TRBJ2-3, with 10 bases identical to TRBD1. The CDR3 totals 15 residues. The V segment lost 3 bases and the J segment 6 bases; nucleotides outside the gene matches: 7. CDR1 is SGHRS, CDR2 YFSETQ, per germline. Here the CDR3 DNA reads TGCGCCAGCAGCTCGGGACAGGGGAAATCGGATACGCAGTATTTT. It is translated as CASSSGQGKSDTQYF.

This rearrangement joins TRBV7-2 to TRBJ2-1, with a weak D call TRBD2 (5 bases). V shed 5 bases and J shed 0 bases, with 14 bases lying between them. The CDR3 loop spans 16 amino acids. The germline V gene has CDR1 SGHTA and CDR2 FQGNSA. CDR3 sequence: CASSQTDYSSYNEQFF. Here the CDR3 DNA reads TGTGCCAGCAGCCAAACCGACTACAGCTCCTACAATGAGCAGTTCTTC.

CDR3 sequence reads: CASSSDRNTEAFF. CDR3 sequence (DNA): TGTGCCAGCAGCTCCGACCGAAACACTGAAGCTTTCTTT. The chain joins TRBV11-2 to TRBJ1-1, with no clear D. The V and J ends lost 4 bases and 2 bases respectively, with 8 bases between them. Per germline, CDR1 SGHAT and CDR2 FQNNGV. The CDR3 is 13 residues long.